The rows below give T cell receptor beta chains drawn from one sample of a study of blood T cell repertoires in COVID-19. This table comes from immunoSEQ multiplex PCR, and its TCRdb copy is limited to in-frame clones, with some not included. Among a few hundred thousand clones listed, roughly nine tenths were seen once. The specimen sequenced was peripheral blood. Receptor source: a woman aged 60-70 years with COVID-19, enrolled during active disease. CDR3s include the opening cysteine and the closing phenylalanine or tryptophan. Fields, in order: D gene, V gene, J gene, clone size, CDR3 DNA, CDR3 protein. D genes are given only for firm matches. Rows give clone size only sometimes, using once, few, many, or a class for an expanded clone.

d_call: NA
v_call: TRBV19
j_call: TRBJ2-7
clone_size: NA
cdr3_nt: TGTGCCAGTAGCGACAGGACCTACGAGCAGTACTTC
cdr3_aa: CASSDRTYEQYF

d_call: NA
v_call: TRBV25-1
j_call: TRBJ2-5
clone_size: NA
cdr3_nt: TGTGCCAGCAGTGGGTCAGGGGTTCAAGAGACCCAGTACTTC
cdr3_aa: CASSGSGVQETQYF

d_call: NA
v_call: TRBV30
j_call: TRBJ1-6
clone_size: once
cdr3_nt: TGTGCCTGGAGTCCGCCGGGATCCTATAATTCACCCCTCCACTTT
cdr3_aa: CAWSPPGSYNSPLHF

d_call: TRBD1
v_call: TRBV7-8
j_call: TRBJ1-5
clone_size: NA
cdr3_nt: TGTGCCAGCAGCAAACAGGGGAACAATCAGCCCCAGCATTTT
cdr3_aa: CASSKQGNNQPQHF

d_call: TRBD2
v_call: TRBV6-1
j_call: TRBJ2-2
clone_size: NA
cdr3_nt: TGTGCCAGCAGTGATCTAGCGGGGGTAACCGGGGAGCTGTTTTTT
cdr3_aa: CASSDLAGVTGELFF

d_call: TRBD2
v_call: TRBV30
j_call: TRBJ2-3
clone_size: NA
cdr3_nt: TGTGCCTGGAGCGATGCGGGGGGCCCCCGAGATACGCAGTATTTT
cdr3_aa: CAWSDAGGPRDTQYF

d_call: NA
v_call: TRBV28
j_call: TRBJ1-3
clone_size: NA
cdr3_nt: TGTGCCAGCCAGTACGACAGCTCTGGAAACACCATATATTTT
cdr3_aa: CASQYDSSGNTIYF

d_call: NA
v_call: TRBV7-3
j_call: TRBJ2-2
clone_size: NA
cdr3_nt: TGTGCCAGCAGCGTCACCAGGGACACCGGGGAGCTGTTTTTT
cdr3_aa: CASSVTRDTGELFF

d_call: NA
v_call: TRBV28
j_call: TRBJ1-3
clone_size: once
cdr3_nt: TGTGCCAGCAGTCCCCCGGGAAACACCATATATTTT
cdr3_aa: CASSPPGNTIYF

d_call: NA
v_call: TRBV10-3
j_call: TRBJ1-1
clone_size: NA
cdr3_nt: TGTGCCATCTTCCCCGAGGCGGGCACTGAAGCTTTCTTT
cdr3_aa: CAIFPEAGTEAFF

d_call: NA
v_call: TRBV19
j_call: TRBJ1-5
clone_size: NA
cdr3_nt: TGTGCCAGTAGTGCTTGGCCGGGGAGCAATCAGCCCCAGCATTTT
cdr3_aa: CASSAWPGSNQPQHF

d_call: TRBD1
v_call: TRBV4-1
j_call: TRBJ2-7
clone_size: NA
cdr3_nt: TGCGCCAGCAGCCGGGGACAGGGGAAAGACGAGCAGTACTTC
cdr3_aa: CASSRGQGKDEQYF

d_call: NA
v_call: TRBV19
j_call: TRBJ1-5
clone_size: NA
cdr3_nt: TGTGCCAGTAGTATAGTCAGGGCCGGAGAGCCCCAGCATTTT
cdr3_aa: CASSIVRAGEPQHF

d_call: NA
v_call: TRBV6-6
j_call: TRBJ1-2
clone_size: NA
cdr3_nt: TGTGCCAGCACTTGGGGCCAAGGCTATGGCTACACCTTC
cdr3_aa: CASTWGQGYGYTF

d_call: TRBD2
v_call: TRBV2
j_call: TRBJ2-1
clone_size: NA
cdr3_nt: TGTGCCAGCAGAACCTTAGCGGGGGGGTTCTACAATGAGCAGTTCTTC
cdr3_aa: CASRTLAGGFYNEQFF

d_call: NA
v_call: TRBV27
j_call: TRBJ1-6
clone_size: NA
cdr3_nt: TGTGCCAGCAGTTTAGGGGGGTTGTATAATTCACCCCTCCACTTT
cdr3_aa: CASSLGGLYNSPLHF

d_call: TRBD2
v_call: TRBV2
j_call: TRBJ2-5
clone_size: NA
cdr3_nt: TGTGCCAGCAGGGGGACTAGCGTAAAATTGGGACACCAAGAGACCCAGTACTTC
cdr3_aa: CASRGTSVKLGHQETQYF

d_call: TRBD1
v_call: TRBV7-6
j_call: TRBJ2-7
clone_size: NA
cdr3_nt: TGTGCCAGCAGCTTGGCCGAGACAGGGGCTTACGAGCAGTACTTC
cdr3_aa: CASSLAETGAYEQYF

d_call: NA
v_call: TRBV5-1
j_call: TRBJ2-6
clone_size: NA
cdr3_nt: TGCGCCAGCAGCTTGGCGAGCTCTGGGGCCAACGTCCTGACTTTC
cdr3_aa: CASSLASSGANVLTF

d_call: TRBD1
v_call: TRBV19
j_call: TRBJ2-7
clone_size: NA
cdr3_nt: TGTGCCAGTAGTACGATTTACAGGGGAGCCTACGAGCAGTACTTC
cdr3_aa: CASSTIYRGAYEQYF

d_call: NA
v_call: TRBV11-2
j_call: TRBJ1-2
clone_size: NA
cdr3_nt: TGTGCCAGCAGCCCGACGACAGTTAACTATGGCTACACCTTC
cdr3_aa: CASSPTTVNYGYTF

d_call: TRBD2
v_call: TRBV3-1/TRBV3-2
j_call: TRBJ2-3
clone_size: NA
cdr3_nt: TGTGCCAGCAGCCAATTAGCGGGGGCTCCCACAGATACGCAGTATTTT
cdr3_aa: CASSQLAGAPTDTQYF

d_call: NA
v_call: TRBV19
j_call: TRBJ1-3
clone_size: once
cdr3_nt: TGTGCCAGTAGTAACGGAGCCTCACACTCTGGAAACACCATATATTTT
cdr3_aa: CASSNGASHSGNTIYF

d_call: NA
v_call: TRBV6-2/TRBV6-3
j_call: TRBJ1-3
clone_size: NA
cdr3_nt: TGTGCCAGCAGCACCCAATTTAGGACAGCTGGAAACACCATATATTTT
cdr3_aa: CASSTQFRTAGNTIYF

d_call: NA
v_call: TRBV3-1/TRBV3-2
j_call: TRBJ2-2
clone_size: once
cdr3_nt: TGTGCCAGCAGCCTCCCACGAACTGTGAACACCGGGGAGCTGTTTTTT
cdr3_aa: CASSLPRTVNTGELFF

d_call: TRBD1
v_call: TRBV29-1
j_call: TRBJ1-1
clone_size: NA
cdr3_nt: TGCAGCGCCAGGACAGGATTTAACACTGAAGCTTTCTTT
cdr3_aa: CSARTGFNTEAFF

d_call: NA
v_call: TRBV30
j_call: TRBJ2-5
clone_size: NA
cdr3_nt: TGTGCCTGGGAGGGCGGGGAAACGGAGACCCAGTACTTC
cdr3_aa: CAWEGGETETQYF

d_call: NA
v_call: TRBV2
j_call: TRBJ2-3
clone_size: NA
cdr3_nt: TGTGCCAGCACGGATGGGACACCCTCTAGCACAGATACGCAGTATTTT
cdr3_aa: CASTDGTPSSTDTQYF

d_call: NA
v_call: TRBV10-3
j_call: TRBJ2-5
clone_size: NA
cdr3_nt: TGTGCCATCAGTGTGGAGCCCTTACAAGAGACCCAGTACTTC
cdr3_aa: CAISVEPLQETQYF

d_call: NA
v_call: TRBV7-2
j_call: TRBJ1-5
clone_size: NA
cdr3_nt: TGTGCCAGCAGCTTGGGGGGGGTAAGGGGCAATCAGCCCCAGCATTTT
cdr3_aa: CASSLGGVRGNQPQHF

d_call: NA
v_call: TRBV7-3
j_call: TRBJ2-3
clone_size: NA
cdr3_nt: TGTGCCAGCAGCCCATCAGTCCCTCCAGATACGCAGTATTTT
cdr3_aa: CASSPSVPPDTQYF

d_call: NA
v_call: TRBV15
j_call: TRBJ2-2
clone_size: NA
cdr3_nt: TGTGCCACCAGCAGCCAACGACAGGCGAACACCGGGGAGCTGTTTTTT
cdr3_aa: CATSSQRQANTGELFF

d_call: NA
v_call: TRBV7-9
j_call: TRBJ2-1
clone_size: NA
cdr3_nt: TGTGCCAGCAGCTTAGCAACAGGGTTCGGTGAGCAGTTCTTC
cdr3_aa: CASSLATGFGEQFF

d_call: TRBD1
v_call: TRBV19
j_call: TRBJ2-2
clone_size: NA
cdr3_nt: TGTGCCAGTAGTATATCCCCATCGGGACAGGGGACCGGGGAGCTGTTTTTT
cdr3_aa: CASSISPSGQGTGELFF

d_call: NA
v_call: TRBV6-5
j_call: TRBJ2-7
clone_size: NA
cdr3_nt: TGTGCCAGCACCCAACGAGGACTTGGAGGTTACGAGCAGTACTTC
cdr3_aa: CASTQRGLGGYEQYF

d_call: TRBD1
v_call: TRBV4-1
j_call: TRBJ2-5
clone_size: NA
cdr3_nt: TGCGCCAGCAGCAACGACCCGGGACAGGGGTGGGAGACCCAGTACTTC
cdr3_aa: CASSNDPGQGWETQYF

d_call: NA
v_call: TRBV10-3
j_call: TRBJ1-6
clone_size: NA
cdr3_nt: TGTGCCATCAGCCCAGGAAGCTCCTATAATTCACCCCTCCACTTT
cdr3_aa: CAISPGSSYNSPLHF

d_call: NA
v_call: TRBV5-1
j_call: TRBJ1-1
clone_size: NA
cdr3_nt: TGCGCCAGCAGCACGCAGGGATCAGGTTACGAAGCTTTCTTT
cdr3_aa: CASSTQGSGYEAFF

d_call: NA
v_call: TRBV5-4
j_call: TRBJ1-4
clone_size: NA
cdr3_nt: TGTGCCAGCAGCTTACTGCCCTCGTCAGGGGAAAAACTGTTTTTT
cdr3_aa: CASSLLPSSGEKLFF

d_call: NA
v_call: TRBV5-1
j_call: TRBJ2-5
clone_size: once
cdr3_nt: TGCGCCAGCAGCTCAGGGGTTCAAGAGACCCAGTACTTC
cdr3_aa: CASSSGVQETQYF

d_call: NA
v_call: TRBV7-8
j_call: TRBJ2-1
clone_size: NA
cdr3_nt: TGTGCCAGCAGCTTCTCGGAGGCCAACTACAATGAGCAGTTCTTC
cdr3_aa: CASSFSEANYNEQFF

d_call: TRBD2
v_call: TRBV7-6
j_call: TRBJ2-1
clone_size: NA
cdr3_nt: TGTGCCAGCAGCTCAGGGACTAGCGGGGGGGGTGAGCAGTTCTTC
cdr3_aa: CASSSGTSGGGEQFF

d_call: NA
v_call: TRBV7-2
j_call: TRBJ2-3
clone_size: NA
cdr3_nt: TGTGCCAGCACCGACCCTCCGCGGGGGCACACAGATACGCAGTATTTT
cdr3_aa: CASTDPPRGHTDTQYF

d_call: TRBD1
v_call: TRBV28
j_call: TRBJ2-7
clone_size: NA
cdr3_nt: TGTGCCAGCAAAGGGACAGGGGGAACCCGGGGCTCCTACGAGCAGTACTTC
cdr3_aa: CASKGTGGTRGSYEQYF

d_call: TRBD1
v_call: TRBV6-5
j_call: TRBJ2-1
clone_size: NA
cdr3_nt: TGTGCCAGCAGTTACGTAGGACAGGGAAATGAGCAGTTCTTC
cdr3_aa: CASSYVGQGNEQFF

d_call: TRBD2
v_call: TRBV5-1
j_call: TRBJ2-2
clone_size: NA
cdr3_nt: TGCGCCAGCAGCCCGACCAGCGGGGGGTACACCGGGGAGCTGTTTTTT
cdr3_aa: CASSPTSGGYTGELFF

d_call: NA
v_call: TRBV20-1
j_call: TRBJ1-1
clone_size: once
cdr3_nt: TGCAGTGCTAGTATATTCCTCGGAGTGAACACTGAAGCTTTCTTT
cdr3_aa: CSASIFLGVNTEAFF

d_call: TRBD1
v_call: TRBV18
j_call: TRBJ2-5
clone_size: NA
cdr3_nt: TGTGCCAGCTCACCAACCGGGACAGAAGAGACCCAGTACTTC
cdr3_aa: CASSPTGTEETQYF

d_call: NA
v_call: TRBV6-5
j_call: TRBJ1-4
clone_size: once
cdr3_nt: TGTGCCAGCCAGGACTATGGTGCAACTAATGAAAAACTGTTTTTT
cdr3_aa: CASQDYGATNEKLFF

d_call: TRBD1
v_call: TRBV27
j_call: TRBJ2-7
clone_size: NA
cdr3_nt: TGTGCCAGCAGTTTACGGTCACAGGGGGCCTACGAGCAGTACTTC
cdr3_aa: CASSLRSQGAYEQYF

d_call: NA
v_call: TRBV7-2
j_call: TRBJ2-2
clone_size: NA
cdr3_nt: TGTGCCAGCAGCTTAGGTGCGCGTTCGAACACCGGGGAGCTGTTTTTT
cdr3_aa: CASSLGARSNTGELFF

d_call: NA
v_call: TRBV2
j_call: TRBJ1-2
clone_size: NA
cdr3_nt: TGTGCCAGCACCCGCCGTGGGGGGACCTATGGCTACACCTTC
cdr3_aa: CASTRRGGTYGYTF

d_call: TRBD2
v_call: TRBV14
j_call: TRBJ2-2
clone_size: NA
cdr3_nt: TGTGCCAGCAGCCAAGTCCTAGCGGGGAGGTTGGCCGGGGAGCTGTTTTTT
cdr3_aa: CASSQVLAGRLAGELFF

d_call: NA
v_call: TRBV7-2
j_call: TRBJ1-1
clone_size: NA
cdr3_nt: TGTGCCAGCAGCCCCCGGTACCCTCCGAACACTGAAGCTTTCTTT
cdr3_aa: CASSPRYPPNTEAFF